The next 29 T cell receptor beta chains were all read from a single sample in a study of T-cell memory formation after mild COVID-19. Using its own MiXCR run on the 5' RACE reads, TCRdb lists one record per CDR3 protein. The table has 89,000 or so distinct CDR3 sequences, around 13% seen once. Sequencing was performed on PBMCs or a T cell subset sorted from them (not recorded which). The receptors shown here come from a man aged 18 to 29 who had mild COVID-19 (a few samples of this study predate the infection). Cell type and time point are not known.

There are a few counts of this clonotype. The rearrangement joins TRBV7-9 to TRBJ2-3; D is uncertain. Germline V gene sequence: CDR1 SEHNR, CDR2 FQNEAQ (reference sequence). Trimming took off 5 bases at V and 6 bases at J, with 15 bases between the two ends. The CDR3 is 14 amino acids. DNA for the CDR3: TGTGCCAGCAGCCAAGACCTCACTTGGGATACGCAGTATTTT. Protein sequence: CASSQDLTWDTQYF.

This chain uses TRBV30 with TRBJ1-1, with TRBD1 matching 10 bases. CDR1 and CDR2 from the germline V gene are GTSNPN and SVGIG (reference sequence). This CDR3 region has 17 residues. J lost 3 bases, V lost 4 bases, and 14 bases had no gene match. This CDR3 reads CAWITGQGIEGYTEAFF. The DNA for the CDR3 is TGTGCCTGGATTACGGGACAGGGGATTGAGGGCTACACTGAAGCTTTCTTT.

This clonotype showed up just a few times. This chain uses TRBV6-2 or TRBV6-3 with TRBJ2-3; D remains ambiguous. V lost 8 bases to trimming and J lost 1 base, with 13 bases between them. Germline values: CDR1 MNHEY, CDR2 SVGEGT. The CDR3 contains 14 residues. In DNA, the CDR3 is TGTGCCAGCTCAATGGGCATGGGCACAGATACGCAGTATTTT. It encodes CASSMGMGTDTQYF.

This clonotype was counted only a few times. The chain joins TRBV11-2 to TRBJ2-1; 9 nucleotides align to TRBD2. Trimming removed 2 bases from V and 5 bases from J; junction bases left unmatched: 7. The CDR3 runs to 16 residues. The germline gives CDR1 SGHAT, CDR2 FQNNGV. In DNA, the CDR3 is TGTGCCAGCAGCTTAACGGTAGCGGGGGTGAACAATGAGCAGTTCTTC. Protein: CASSLTVAGVNNEQFF.

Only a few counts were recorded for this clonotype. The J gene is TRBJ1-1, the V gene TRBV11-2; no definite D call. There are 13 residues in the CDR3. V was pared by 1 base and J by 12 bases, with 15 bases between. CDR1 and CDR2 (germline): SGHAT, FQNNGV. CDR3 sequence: CASSLGEGFGTFF. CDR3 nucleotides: TGTGCCAGCAGCTTAGGAGAGGGCTTCGGCACTTTCTTT.

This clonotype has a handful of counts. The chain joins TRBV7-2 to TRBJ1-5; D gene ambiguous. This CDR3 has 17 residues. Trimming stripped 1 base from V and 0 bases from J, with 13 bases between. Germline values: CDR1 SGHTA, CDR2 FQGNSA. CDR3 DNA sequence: TGTGCCAGCAGCTTAGGGGCCTCGGGGAGTAGCAATCAGCCCCAGCATTTT. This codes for CASSLGASGSSNQPQHF.

CDR3 in amino acids: CASSVSGTVWETQYF. CDR3 sequence (DNA): TGTGCCAGCAGCGTCTCCGGGACTGTCTGGGAGACCCAGTACTTC. The chain couples TRBV9 to TRBJ2-5, with D tentatively TRBD2 (6 bases). This CDR3 region has 15 residues. Germline lookup yields CDR1 SGDLS and CDR2 YYNGEE. V shed 2 bases and J shed 5 bases, with 16 bases lying between them.

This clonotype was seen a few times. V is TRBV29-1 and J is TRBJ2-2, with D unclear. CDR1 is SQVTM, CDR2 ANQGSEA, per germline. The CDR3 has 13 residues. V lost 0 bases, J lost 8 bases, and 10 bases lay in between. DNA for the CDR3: TGCAGCGTTGAAGATTACTCGCGTGGGGAGCTGTTTTTT. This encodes CSVEDYSRGELFF.

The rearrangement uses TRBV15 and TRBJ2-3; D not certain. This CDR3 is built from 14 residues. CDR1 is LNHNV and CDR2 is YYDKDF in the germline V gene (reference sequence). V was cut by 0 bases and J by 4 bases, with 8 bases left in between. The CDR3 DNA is TGTGCCACCAGCAGAGATGGGGTCTCAGATACGCAGTATTTT. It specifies CATSRDGVSDTQYF.

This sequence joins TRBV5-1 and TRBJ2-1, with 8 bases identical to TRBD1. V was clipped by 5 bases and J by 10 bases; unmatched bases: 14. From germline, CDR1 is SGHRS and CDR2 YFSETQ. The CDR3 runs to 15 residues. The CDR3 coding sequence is TGCGCCAGCAGGACTCCGGGACAGGTGGTCGCGGAGCAGTTCTTC. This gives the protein CASRTPGQVVAEQFF.

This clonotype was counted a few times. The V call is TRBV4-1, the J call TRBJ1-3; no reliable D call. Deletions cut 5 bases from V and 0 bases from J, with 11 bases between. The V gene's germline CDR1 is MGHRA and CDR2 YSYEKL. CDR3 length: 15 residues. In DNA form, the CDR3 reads TGCGCCAGCAGCGACCCTCAGGACTCTGGAAACACCATATATTTT. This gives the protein CASSDPQDSGNTIYF.

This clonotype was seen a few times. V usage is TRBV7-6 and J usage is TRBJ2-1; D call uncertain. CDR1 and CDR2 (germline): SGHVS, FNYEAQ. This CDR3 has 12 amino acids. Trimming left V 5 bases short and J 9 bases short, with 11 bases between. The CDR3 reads CASSAAGLEQFF. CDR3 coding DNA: TGTGCCAGCAGCGCAGCCGGGCTTGAGCAGTTCTTC.

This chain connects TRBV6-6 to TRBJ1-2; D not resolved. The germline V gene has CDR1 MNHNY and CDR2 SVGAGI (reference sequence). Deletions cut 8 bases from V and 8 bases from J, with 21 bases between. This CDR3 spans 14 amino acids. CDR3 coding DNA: TGTGCCAGCGGAACAACCCCAGGATATGACGGCTACACCTTC. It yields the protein CASGTTPGYDGYTF.

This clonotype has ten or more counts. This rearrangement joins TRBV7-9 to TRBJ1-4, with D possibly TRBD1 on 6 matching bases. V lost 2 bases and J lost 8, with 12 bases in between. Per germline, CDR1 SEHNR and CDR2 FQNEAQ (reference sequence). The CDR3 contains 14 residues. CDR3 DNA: TGTGCCAGCAGCTTACCAGGGGATCGCGAAAAACTGTTTTTT. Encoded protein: CASSLPGDREKLFF.

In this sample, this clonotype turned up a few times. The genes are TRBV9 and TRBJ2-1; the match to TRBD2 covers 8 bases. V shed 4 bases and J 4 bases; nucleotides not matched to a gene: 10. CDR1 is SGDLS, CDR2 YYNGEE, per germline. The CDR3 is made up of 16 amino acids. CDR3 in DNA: TGTGCCAGCAGCCCAGGCGCGGGGGGCCAATACAATGAGCAGTTCTTC. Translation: CASSPGAGGQYNEQFF.

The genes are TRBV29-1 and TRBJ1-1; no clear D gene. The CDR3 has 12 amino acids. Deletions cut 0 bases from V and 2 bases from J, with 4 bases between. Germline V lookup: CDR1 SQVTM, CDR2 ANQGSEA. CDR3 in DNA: TGCAGCGTTGAAGATCGAAACACTGAAGCTTTCTTT. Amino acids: CSVEDRNTEAFF.

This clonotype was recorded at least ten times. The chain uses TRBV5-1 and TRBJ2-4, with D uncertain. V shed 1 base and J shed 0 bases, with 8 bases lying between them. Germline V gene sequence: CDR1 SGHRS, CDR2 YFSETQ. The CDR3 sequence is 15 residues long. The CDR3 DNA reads TGCGCCAGCAGCTTGTTCGTTGGAGCCAAAAACATTCAGTACTTC. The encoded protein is CASSLFVGAKNIQYF.

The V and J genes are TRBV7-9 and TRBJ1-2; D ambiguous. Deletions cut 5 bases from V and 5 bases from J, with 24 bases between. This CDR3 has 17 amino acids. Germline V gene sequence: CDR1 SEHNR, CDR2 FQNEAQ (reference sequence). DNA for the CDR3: TGTGCCAGCAGCCCAATCGGTCGTATTGACGGAAGTTATGGCTACACCTTC. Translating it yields CASSPIGRIDGSYGYTF.

CDR3 residues: CASSLTTRLGTF. The CDR3 nucleotides are TGTGCCAGCAGCTTAACCACACGGTTGGGCACCTTC. The V gene is TRBV7-2, the J gene TRBJ1-2; D is uncertain. CDR1 is SGHTA, CDR2 FQGNSA, per germline. With 2 bases removed from V and 13 bases from J, the gap between germline ends came to 14 bases. The CDR3 is made up of 12 amino acids. Full variable domain (remainder filled in from reference TRBV7-2 and TRBJ1-2): GAGVSQSPSNKVTEKGKDVELRCDPISGHTALYWYRQSLGQGLEFLIYFQGNSAPDKSGLPSDRFSAERTGGSVSTLTIQRTQQEDSAVYLCASSLTTRLGTFGSGTRLTVV.

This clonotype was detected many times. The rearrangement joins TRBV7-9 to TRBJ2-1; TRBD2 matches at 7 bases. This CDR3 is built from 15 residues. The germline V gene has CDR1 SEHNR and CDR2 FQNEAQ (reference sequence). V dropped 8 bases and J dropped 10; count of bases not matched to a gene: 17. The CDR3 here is CASRIEAGKRREQFF. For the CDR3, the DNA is TGTGCCAGCCGGATTGAAGCGGGGAAACGCCGGGAGCAGTTCTTC.

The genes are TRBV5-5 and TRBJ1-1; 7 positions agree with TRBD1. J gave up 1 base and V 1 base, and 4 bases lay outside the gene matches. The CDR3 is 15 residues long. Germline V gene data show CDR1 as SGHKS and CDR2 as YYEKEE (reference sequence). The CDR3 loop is CASSLNRGENTEAFF. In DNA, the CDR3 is TGTGCCAGCAGCTTGAACAGGGGAGAGAACACTGAAGCTTTCTTT.

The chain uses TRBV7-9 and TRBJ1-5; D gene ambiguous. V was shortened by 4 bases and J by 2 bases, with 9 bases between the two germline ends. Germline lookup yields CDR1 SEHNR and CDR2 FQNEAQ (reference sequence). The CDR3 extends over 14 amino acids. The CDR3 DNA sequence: TGTGCCAGCAGCTCGGTTATTGGCAATCAGCCCCAGCATTTT. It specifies CASSSVIGNQPQHF.

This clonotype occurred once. The CDR3 region is CASSPKTVSYNEQFF. The CDR3 DNA reads as TGTGCCAGCAGCCCAAAGACAGTATCCTACAATGAGCAGTTCTTC. The chain has TRBV7-9 and TRBJ2-1; D is perhaps TRBD1 (5 bases). V gave up 5 bases and J gave up 1 base, with 12 bases separating them. There are 15 residues in the CDR3. Germline V lookup: CDR1 SEHNR, CDR2 FQNEAQ (reference sequence).

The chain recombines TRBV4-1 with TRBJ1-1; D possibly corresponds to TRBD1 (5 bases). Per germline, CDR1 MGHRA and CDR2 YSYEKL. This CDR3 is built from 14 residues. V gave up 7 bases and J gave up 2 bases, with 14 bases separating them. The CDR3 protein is CASTLKGENTEAFF. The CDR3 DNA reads TGCGCCAGCACCCTAAAAGGGGAAAACACTGAAGCTTTCTTT.

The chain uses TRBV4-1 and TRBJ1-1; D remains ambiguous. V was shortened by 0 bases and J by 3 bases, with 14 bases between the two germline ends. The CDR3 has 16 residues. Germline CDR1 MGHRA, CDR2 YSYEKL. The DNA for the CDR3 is TGCGCCAGCAGCCAAGATCGGGAGGGTACGGACACTGAAGCTTTCTTT. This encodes CASSQDREGTDTEAFF.

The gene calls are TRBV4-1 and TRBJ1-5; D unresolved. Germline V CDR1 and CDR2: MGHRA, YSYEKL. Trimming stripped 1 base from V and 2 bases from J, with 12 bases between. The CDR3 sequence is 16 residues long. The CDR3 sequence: CASSQVRVSGNQPQHF. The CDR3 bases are TGCGCCAGCAGCCAAGTGCGGGTTTCGGGCAATCAGCCCCAGCATTTT.

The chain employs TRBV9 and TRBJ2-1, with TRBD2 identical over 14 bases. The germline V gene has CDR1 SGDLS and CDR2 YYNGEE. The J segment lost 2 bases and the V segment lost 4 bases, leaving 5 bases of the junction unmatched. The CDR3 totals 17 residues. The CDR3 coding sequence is TGTGCCAGCAGCCCGGGACTAGCGGGGGCGACCTACAATGAGCAGTTCTTC. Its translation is CASSPGLAGATYNEQFF. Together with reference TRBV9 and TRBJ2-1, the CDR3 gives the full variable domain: DSGVTQTPKHLITATGQRVTLRCSPRSGDLSVYWYQQSLDQGLQFLIQYYNGEERAKGNILERFSAQQFPDLHSELNLSSLELGDSALYFCASSPGLAGATYNEQFFGPGTRLTVL.

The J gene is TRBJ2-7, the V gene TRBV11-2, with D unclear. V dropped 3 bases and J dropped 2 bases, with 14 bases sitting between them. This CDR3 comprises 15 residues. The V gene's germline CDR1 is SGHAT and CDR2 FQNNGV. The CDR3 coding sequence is TGTGCCAGCAGCTTTGCCCCCGGCCCAACCTACGAGCAGTACTTC. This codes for CASSFAPGPTYEQYF.

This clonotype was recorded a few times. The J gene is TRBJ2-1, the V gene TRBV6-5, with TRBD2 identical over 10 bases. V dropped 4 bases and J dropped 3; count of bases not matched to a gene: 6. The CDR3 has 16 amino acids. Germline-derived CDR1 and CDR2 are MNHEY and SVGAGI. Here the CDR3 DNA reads TGTGCCAGCAGTTGGTCGCTAGCGGGGGACTACAATGAGCAGTTCTTC. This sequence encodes CASSWSLAGDYNEQFF.